This T cell receptor (beta chain) was documented in a study of T cells after yellow fever vaccination. Whole-study results and caveats: In post-booster samples, most primary-vaccination clones reappeared (approximately 95% CD4, approximately 91% CD8).

This clonotype was found a few times. Its specificity is not known. Trimming shortened V by 4 bases and J by 9 bases, and 16 bases separated the two germline ends. The CDR3 totals 13 residues. Germline V gene sequence: CDR1 MNHEY, CDR2 SMNVEV (reference sequence). From the 5' RACE reads, TCRdb called clonotypes with MiXCR, one entry per CDR3 protein. The data show some 670,000 distinct CDR3 sequences, 12% seen once. This chain joins TRBV27 and TRBJ2-7, with D perhaps matching TRBD1 (5 bases). This clonotype originated in a man aged 25 to 40 who received the YFV17D yellow fever vaccine. This sample comprised PBMCs, obtained on the day of the yellow fever booster vaccination. DNA of the CDR3: TGTGCCAGCAGTTCCAGGGCTGGGTTTGGGCAGTACTTC. Encoded protein: CASSSRAGFGQYF.